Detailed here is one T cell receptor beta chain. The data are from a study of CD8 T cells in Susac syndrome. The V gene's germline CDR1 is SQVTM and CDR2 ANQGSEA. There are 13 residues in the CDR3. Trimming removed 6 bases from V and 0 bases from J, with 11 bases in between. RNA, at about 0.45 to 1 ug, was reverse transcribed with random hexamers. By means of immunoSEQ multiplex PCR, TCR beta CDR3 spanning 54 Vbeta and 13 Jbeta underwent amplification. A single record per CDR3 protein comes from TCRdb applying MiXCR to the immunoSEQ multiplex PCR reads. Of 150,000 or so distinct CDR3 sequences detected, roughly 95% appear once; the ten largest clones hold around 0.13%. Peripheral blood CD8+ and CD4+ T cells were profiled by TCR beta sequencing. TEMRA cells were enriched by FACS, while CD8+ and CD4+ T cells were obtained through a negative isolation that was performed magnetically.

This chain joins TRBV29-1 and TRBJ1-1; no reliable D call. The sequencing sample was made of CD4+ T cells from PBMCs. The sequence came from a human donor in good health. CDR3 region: CSVETNMNTEAFF. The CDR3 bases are TGCAGCGTGGAGACAAACATGAACACTGAAGCTTTCTTT.